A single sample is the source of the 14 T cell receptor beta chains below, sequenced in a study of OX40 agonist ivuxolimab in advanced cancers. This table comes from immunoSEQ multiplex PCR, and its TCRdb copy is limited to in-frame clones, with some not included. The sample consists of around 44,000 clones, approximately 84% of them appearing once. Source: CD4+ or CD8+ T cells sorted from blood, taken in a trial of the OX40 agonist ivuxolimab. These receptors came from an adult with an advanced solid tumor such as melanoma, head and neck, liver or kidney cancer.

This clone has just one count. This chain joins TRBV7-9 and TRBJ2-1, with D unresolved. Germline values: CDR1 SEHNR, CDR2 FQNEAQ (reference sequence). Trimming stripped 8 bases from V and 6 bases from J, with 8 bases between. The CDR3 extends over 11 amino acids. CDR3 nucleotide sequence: TGTGCCAGCGGTAAGAGCAATGAGCAGTTCTTC. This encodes CASGKSNEQFF.

CDR3 in DNA: TGTGCCAGCAGTTCCACAATGAACACTGAAGCTTTCTTT. Translated, it gives CASSSTMNTEAFF. The chain couples TRBV6-6 to TRBJ1-1; no reliable D call. The V end lost 4 bases, the J end lost 0 bases, and 6 bases lay between the germline ends. The CDR3 has 13 residues. Germline V CDR1 and CDR2: MNHNY, SVGAGI (reference sequence).

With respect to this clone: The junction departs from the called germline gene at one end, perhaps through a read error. The CDR3 nucleotides are TGTGCCAGCAGCTTGGTAGGACGGATTAACTATGGCTACACCTTC. Protein: CASSLVGRINYGYTF. The J gene is TRBJ1-2, the V gene TRBV5-1; D is uncertain. The CDR3 is made up of 15 amino acids. The V gene's germline CDR1 is SGHRS and CDR2 YFSETQ.

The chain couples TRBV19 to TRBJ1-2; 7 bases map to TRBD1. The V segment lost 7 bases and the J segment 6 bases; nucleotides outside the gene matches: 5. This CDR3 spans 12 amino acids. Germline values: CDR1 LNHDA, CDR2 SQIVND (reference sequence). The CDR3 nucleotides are TGTGCCAGTACCCCGACAGGGCATGGCTACACCTTC. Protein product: CASTPTGHGYTF.

The CDR3 sequence is CASSVEVAGGGNEQFF. As DNA, the CDR3 is TGTGCCAGCAGCGTAGAGGTTGCGGGAGGGGGGAATGAGCAGTTCTTC. V usage is TRBV9 and J usage is TRBJ2-1; 9 bases agree with TRBD2. Losses at the gene ends were 0 bases for V and 7 bases for J; bases not matched to a gene: 8. CDR1 is SGDLS, CDR2 YYNGEE, per germline. The CDR3 sequence is 16 residues long.

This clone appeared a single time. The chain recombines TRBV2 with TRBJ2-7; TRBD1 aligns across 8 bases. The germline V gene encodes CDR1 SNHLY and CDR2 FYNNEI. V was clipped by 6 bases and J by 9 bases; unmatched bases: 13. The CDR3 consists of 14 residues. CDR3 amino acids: CASSAGQGKSGQYF. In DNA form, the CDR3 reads TGTGCCAGCAGCGCTGGACAGGGCAAGTCCGGGCAGTACTTC.

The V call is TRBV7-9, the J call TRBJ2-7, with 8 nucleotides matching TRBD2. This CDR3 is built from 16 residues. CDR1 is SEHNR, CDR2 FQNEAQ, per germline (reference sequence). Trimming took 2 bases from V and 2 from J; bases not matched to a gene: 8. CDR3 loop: CASSLRVGRATYEQYF. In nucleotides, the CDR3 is TGTGCCAGCAGCTTAAGGGTCGGGAGGGCCACCTACGAGCAGTACTTC.

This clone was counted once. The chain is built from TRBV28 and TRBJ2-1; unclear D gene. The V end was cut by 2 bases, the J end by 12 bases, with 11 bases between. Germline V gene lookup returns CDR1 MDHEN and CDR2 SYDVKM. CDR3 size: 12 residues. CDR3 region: CASSLPELAQFF. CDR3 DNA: TGTGCCAGCAGTTTACCCGAGCTCGCGCAGTTCTTC.

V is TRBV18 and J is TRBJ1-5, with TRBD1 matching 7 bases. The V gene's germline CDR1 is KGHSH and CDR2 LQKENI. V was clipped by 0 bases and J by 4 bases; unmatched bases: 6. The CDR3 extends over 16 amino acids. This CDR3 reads CASSPPRTGGNQPQHF. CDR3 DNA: TGTGCCAGCTCACCACCCCGGACAGGAGGAAATCAGCCCCAGCATTTT.

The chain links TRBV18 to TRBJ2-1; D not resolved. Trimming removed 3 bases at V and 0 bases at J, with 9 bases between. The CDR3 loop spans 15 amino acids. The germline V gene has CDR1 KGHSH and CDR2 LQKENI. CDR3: CASSPVATSYNEQFF. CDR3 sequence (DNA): TGTGCCAGCTCACCCGTAGCCACCTCCTACAATGAGCAGTTCTTC.

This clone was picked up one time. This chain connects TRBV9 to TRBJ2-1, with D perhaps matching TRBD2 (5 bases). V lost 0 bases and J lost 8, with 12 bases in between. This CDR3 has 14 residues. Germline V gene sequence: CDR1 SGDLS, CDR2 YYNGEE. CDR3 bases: TGTGCCAGCAGCGTAGGAGGGAACTTAGATGAGCAGTTCTTC. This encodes CASSVGGNLDEQFF.

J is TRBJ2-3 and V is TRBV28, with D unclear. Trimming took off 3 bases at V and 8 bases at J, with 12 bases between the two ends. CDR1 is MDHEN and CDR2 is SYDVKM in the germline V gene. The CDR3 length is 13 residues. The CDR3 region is CASSFQDRVTQYF. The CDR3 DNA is TGTGCCAGCAGTTTCCAGGACCGCGTTACGCAGTATTTT.

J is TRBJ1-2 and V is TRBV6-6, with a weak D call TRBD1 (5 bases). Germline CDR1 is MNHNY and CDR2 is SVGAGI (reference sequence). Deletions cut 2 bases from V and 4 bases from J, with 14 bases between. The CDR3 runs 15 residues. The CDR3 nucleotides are TGTGCCAGCAGTTACGGGACGAGTGTGATCTATGGCTACACCTTC. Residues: CASSYGTSVIYGYTF.

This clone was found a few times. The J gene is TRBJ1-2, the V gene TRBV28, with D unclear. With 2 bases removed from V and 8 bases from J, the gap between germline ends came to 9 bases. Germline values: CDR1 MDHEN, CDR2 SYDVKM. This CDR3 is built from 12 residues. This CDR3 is CASSLRFRGYTF. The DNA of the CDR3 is TGTGCCAGCAGTTTAAGGTTCCGCGGCTACACCTTC.